The sequence of this T cell receptor beta chain was determined in a study of blood T cell repertoires in COVID-19. As for the study in general: Samples representing acute and convalescent COVID-19 were sourced from the United States, Italy and Spain. The cDNA or gDNA used as material had been derived from T cells, B-cell-depleted T cells, or PBMCs.

Seattle patient enrollment occurred during active infection, with longitudinal follow-up thereafter. The data were produced by immunoSEQ multiplex PCR, yet TCRdb's version contains in-frame clones alone and is incomplete. The sample has approximately 160,000 clones; 70% to 90% are singletons. Germline-derived CDR1 and CDR2 are SGHDT and YYEEEE. Between the trimmed V and J ends, which lost 4 bases and 2 bases, there was a span of 22 bases. The CDR3 is 18 residues long. The origin of this receptor is a man aged 60 to 69 with COVID-19, enrolled during active disease. The sample comprised peripheral blood. The chain uses TRBV5-6 and TRBJ1-5; D might be TRBD1 (5 bases). This chain's CDR3 is CASSTGRGRGSGNQPQHF. The CDR3 DNA reads as TGTGCCAGCAGCACAGGTAGAGGGAGGGGAAGTGGCAATCAGCCCCAGCATTTT.